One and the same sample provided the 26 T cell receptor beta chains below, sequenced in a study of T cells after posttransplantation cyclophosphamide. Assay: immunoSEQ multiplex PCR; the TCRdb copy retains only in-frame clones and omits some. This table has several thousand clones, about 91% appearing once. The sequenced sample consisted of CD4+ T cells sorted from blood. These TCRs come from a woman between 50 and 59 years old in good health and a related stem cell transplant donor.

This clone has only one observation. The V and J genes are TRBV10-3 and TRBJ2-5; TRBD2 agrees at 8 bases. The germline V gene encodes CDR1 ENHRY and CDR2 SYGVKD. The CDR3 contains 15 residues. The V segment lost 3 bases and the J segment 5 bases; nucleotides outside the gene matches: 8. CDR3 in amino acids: CAISEGGGLAETQYF. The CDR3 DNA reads TGTGCCATCAGTGAAGGGGGAGGACTAGCCGAGACCCAGTACTTC.

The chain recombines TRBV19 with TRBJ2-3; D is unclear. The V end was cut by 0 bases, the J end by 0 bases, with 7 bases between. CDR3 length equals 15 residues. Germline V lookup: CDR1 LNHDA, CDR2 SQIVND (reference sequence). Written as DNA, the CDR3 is TGTGCCAGTAGTATAGACAGTGATAGCACAGATACGCAGTATTTT. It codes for CASSIDSDSTDTQYF.

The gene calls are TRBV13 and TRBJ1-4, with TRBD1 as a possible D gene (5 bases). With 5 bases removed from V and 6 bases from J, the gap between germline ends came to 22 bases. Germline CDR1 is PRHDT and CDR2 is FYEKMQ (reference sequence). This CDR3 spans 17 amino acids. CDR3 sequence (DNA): TGTGCCAGCAGCCAAAAGGCAGGGCGGCCTGTTTATGAAAAACTGTTTTTT. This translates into CASSQKAGRPVYEKLFF.

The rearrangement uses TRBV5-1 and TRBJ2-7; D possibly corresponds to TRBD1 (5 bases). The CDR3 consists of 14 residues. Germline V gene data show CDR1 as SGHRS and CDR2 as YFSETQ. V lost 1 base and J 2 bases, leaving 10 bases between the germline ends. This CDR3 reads CASSLQGRAYEQYF. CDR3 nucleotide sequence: TGCGCCAGCAGCTTGCAAGGCAGGGCCTACGAGCAGTACTTC.

This CDR3 is CAIRTQGAEGGYTF. Written as DNA, the CDR3 is TGTGCCATCAGAACGCAGGGGGCGGAGGGTGGCTACACCTTC. The rearrangement uses TRBV10-3 and TRBJ1-2; the match to TRBD1 covers 8 bases. This CDR3 has 14 residues. The junction had 10 bases not matched to a gene; V was cut back by 6 bases and J by 7 bases. CDR1 ENHRY and CDR2 SYGVKD come from the germline V gene.

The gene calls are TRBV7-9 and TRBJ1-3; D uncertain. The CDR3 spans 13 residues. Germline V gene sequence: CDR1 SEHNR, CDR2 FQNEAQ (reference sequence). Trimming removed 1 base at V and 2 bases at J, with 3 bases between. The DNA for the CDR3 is TGTGCCAGCAGCTTAGACACTGGAAACACCATATATTTT. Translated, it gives CASSLDTGNTIYF.

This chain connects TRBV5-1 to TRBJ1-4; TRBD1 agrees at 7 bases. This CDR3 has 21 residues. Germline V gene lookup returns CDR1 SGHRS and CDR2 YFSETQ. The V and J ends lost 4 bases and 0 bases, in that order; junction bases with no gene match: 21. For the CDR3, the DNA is TGCGCCAGCAGCAAAGGGACAGAACTATATGGTTGGCAAGCAACTAATGAAAAACTGTTTTTT. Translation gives CASSKGTELYGWQATNEKLFF.

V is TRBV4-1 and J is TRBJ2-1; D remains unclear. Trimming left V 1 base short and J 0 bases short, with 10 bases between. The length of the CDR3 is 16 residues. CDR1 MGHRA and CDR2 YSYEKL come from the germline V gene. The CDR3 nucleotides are TGCGCCAGCAGCCAAGTGGGCCGAAGCTCCTACAATGAGCAGTTCTTC. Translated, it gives CASSQVGRSSYNEQFF.

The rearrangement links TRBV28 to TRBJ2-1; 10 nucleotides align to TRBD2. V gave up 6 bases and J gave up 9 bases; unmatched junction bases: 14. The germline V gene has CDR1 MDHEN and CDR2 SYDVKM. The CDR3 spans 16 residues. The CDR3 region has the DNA TGTGCCAGCAGCATTGTTGGTGCTAGCGGGAGTATTGAGCAGTTCTTC. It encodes CASSIVGASGSIEQFF.

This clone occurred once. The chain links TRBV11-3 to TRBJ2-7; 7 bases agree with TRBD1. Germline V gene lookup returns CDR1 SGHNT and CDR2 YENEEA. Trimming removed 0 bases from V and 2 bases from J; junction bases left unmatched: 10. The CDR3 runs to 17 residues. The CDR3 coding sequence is TGTGCCAGCAGCTTAGATCTTGAGTTCGGACAGGCCTACGAGCAGTACTTC. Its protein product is CASSLDLEFGQAYEQYF. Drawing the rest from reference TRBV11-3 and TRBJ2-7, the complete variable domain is EAGVVQSPRYKIIEKKQPVAFWCNPISGHNTLYWYLQNLGQGPELLIRYENEEAVDDSQLPKDRFSAERLKGVDSTLKIQPAELGDSAVYLCASSLDLEFGQAYEQYFGPGTRLTVT.

The CDR3 spells CASSPQRQGRNTEAFF. The DNA for the CDR3 is TGTGCCAGCTCACCCCAACGACAGGGAAGGAACACTGAAGCTTTCTTT. V gene TRBV18 combines with J gene TRBJ1-1, with TRBD1 matching 7 bases. V shed 3 bases and J 1 base; nucleotides not matched to a gene: 8. Per the germline V gene, CDR1 is KGHSH and CDR2 is LQKENI. The CDR3 covers 16 residues.

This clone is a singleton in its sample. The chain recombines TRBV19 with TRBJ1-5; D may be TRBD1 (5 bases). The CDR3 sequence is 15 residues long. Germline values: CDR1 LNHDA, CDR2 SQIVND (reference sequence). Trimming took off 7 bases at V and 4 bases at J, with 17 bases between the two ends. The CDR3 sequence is CASTIPGVPNQPQHF. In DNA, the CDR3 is TGTGCCAGTACCATTCCGGGGGTCCCTAATCAGCCCCAGCATTTT. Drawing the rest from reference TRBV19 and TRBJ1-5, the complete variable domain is DGGITQSPKYLFRKEGQNVTLSCEQNLNHDAMYWYRQDPGQGLRLIYYSQIVNDFQKGDIAEGYSVSREKKESFPLTVTSAQKNPTAFYLCASTIPGVPNQPQHFGDGTRLSIL.

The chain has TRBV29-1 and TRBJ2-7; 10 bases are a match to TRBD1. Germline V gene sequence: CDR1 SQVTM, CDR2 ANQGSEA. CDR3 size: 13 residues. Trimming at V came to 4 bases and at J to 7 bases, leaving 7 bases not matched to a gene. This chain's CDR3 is CSVGRTGGDEQYF. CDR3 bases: TGCAGCGTTGGCCGGACAGGGGGGGATGAGCAGTACTTC.

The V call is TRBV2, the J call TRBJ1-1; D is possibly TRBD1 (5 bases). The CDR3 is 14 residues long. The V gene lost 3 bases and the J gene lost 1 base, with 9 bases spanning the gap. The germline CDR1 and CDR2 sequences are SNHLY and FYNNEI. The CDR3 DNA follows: TGTGCCAGCAGTGAGCGCAGGGCGAACACTGAAGCTTTCTTT. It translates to CASSERRANTEAFF. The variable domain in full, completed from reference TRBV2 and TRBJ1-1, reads EPEVTQTPSHQVTQMGQEVILRCVPISNHLYFYWYRQILGQKVEFLVSFYNNEISEKSEIFDDQFSVERPDGSNFTLKIRSTKLEDSAMYFCASSERRANTEAFFGQGTRLTVV.

Here the CDR3 reads CASSLMQGDTEAFF. The CDR3 bases are TGTGCCAGCAGCTTAATGCAAGGGGACACTGAAGCTTTCTTT. The genes are TRBV11-2 and TRBJ1-1; D may be TRBD1 (5 bases). Germline V gene sequence: CDR1 SGHAT, CDR2 FQNNGV. The V and J ends lost 2 bases and 3 bases respectively, with 10 bases between them. The CDR3 runs to 14 residues.

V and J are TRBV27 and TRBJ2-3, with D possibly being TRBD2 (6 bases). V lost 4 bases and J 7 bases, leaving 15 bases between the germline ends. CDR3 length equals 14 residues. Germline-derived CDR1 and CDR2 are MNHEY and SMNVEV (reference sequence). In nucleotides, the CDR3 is TGTGCCAGCAGTTCCGGGACTTCGCCTTATACGCAGTATTTT. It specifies CASSSGTSPYTQYF.

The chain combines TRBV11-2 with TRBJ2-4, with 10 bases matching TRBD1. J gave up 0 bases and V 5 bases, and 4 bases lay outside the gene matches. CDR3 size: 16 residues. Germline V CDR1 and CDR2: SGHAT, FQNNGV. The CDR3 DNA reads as TGTGCCAGCAGCCCGGGACAGGGGACAGCCAAAAACATTCAGTACTTC. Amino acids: CASSPGQGTAKNIQYF.

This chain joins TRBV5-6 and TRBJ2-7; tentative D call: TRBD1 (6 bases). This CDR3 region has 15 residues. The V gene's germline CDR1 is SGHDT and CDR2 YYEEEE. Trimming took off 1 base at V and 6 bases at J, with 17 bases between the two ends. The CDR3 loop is CASSLLGRGFGEQYF. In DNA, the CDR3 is TGTGCCAGCAGCTTGTTAGGCAGGGGATTTGGCGAGCAGTACTTC.

CDR3 protein: CASSFLVRGEGSPLHF. The CDR3 coding sequence is TGTGCCAGCAGCTTTCTCGTGAGGGGGGAGGGTTCACCCCTCCACTTT. The genes are TRBV7-2 and TRBJ1-6; a possible D gene is TRBD1 (6 bases). V gave up 3 bases and J gave up 9 bases, with 18 bases separating them. In germline, CDR1 is SGHTA, CDR2 FQGNSA. This CDR3 comprises 16 residues.

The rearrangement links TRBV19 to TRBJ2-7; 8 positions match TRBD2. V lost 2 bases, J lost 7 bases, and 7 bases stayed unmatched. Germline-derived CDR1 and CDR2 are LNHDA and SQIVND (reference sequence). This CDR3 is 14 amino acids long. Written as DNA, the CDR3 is TGTGCCAGTAGTATACGAGCGGGAGCGGGGGAGCAGTACTTC. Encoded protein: CASSIRAGAGEQYF.

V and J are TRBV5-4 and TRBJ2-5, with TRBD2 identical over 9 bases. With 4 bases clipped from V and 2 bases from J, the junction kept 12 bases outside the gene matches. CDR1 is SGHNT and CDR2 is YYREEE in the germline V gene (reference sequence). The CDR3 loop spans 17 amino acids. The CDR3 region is CASSPGVLLAGQETQYF. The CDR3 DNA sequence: TGTGCCAGCAGCCCCGGGGTTTTGCTAGCGGGGCAAGAGACCCAGTACTTC.

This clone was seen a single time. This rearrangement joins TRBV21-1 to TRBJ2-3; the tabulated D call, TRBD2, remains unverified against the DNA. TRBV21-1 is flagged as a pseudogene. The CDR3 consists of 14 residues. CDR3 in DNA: TGTGCCAGCAGCAGTAGCGGGAGCACAGATACGCAGTATTTT. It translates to CASSSSGSTDTQYF.

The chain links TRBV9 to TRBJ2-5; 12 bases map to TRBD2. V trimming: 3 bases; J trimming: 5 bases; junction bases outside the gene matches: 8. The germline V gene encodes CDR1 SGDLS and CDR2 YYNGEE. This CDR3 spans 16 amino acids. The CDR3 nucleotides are TGTGCCAGCAGCGGTTCGACTAGCGGGAGTTTGGAGACCCAGTACTTC. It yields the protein CASSGSTSGSLETQYF.

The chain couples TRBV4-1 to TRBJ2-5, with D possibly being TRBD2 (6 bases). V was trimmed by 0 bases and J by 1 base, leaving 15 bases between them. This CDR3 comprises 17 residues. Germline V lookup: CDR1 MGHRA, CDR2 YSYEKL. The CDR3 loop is CASSQDGPGLLQETQYF. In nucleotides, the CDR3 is TGCGCCAGCAGCCAAGATGGCCCGGGACTTCTCCAAGAGACCCAGTACTTC.

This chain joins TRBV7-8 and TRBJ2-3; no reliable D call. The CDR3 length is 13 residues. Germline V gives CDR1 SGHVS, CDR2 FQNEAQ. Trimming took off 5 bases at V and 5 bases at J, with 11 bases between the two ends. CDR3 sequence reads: CASSPVRVDTQYF. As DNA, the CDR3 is TGTGCCAGCAGCCCCGTCCGGGTAGATACGCAGTATTTT.

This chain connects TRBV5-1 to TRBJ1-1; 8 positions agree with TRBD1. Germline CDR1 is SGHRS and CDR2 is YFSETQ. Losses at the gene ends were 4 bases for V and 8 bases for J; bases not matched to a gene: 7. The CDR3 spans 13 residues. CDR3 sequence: CASSLDRGIEAFF. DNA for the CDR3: TGCGCCAGCAGCCTTGACAGGGGAATCGAAGCTTTCTTT.